This T cell receptor beta chain was profiled in a study of T-cell memory formation after mild COVID-19. Turning to the study itself: Largely donor-specific sequence clusters came from a couple of donors.

Germline trimming cut 5 bases from V and 4 bases from J; bases unmatched to any gene: 12. Germline V gives CDR1 DFQATT, CDR2 SNEGSKA (reference sequence). The CDR3 loop spans 15 amino acids. Barcoded TCR alpha and TCR beta cDNA libraries with UMIs came from 5'RACE using constant-segment primers. TCRdb called the 5' RACE reads again in MiXCR, with one record for every CDR3 protein. The sample holds hundreds of thousands of distinct CDR3 sequences; roughly 21% are singletons and the top ten take approximately 12%. Comment on this clonotype: Its antigen is not known.

Regarding the study as a whole: The study found balanced CD4/CD8 in clones contracting day 15 to 85 and a CD4+ lean in later expanders. In pre-infection memory, a portion of responding clones appeared, which suggested that cross-reactive memory joined.

Sequencing used PBMCs or a T cell subset sorted from them (not recorded which). The sequence was collected from an adult woman who had mild COVID-19 (a few samples of this study predate the infection). Cell type and time point are not known. The chain is built from TRBV20-1 and TRBJ2-7; 9 bases agree with TRBD2. The CDR3 bases are TGCAGTGCTCGTCCGGCGGGGGGGAGAGGGTACGAGCAGTACTTC. Its translation is CSARPAGGRGYEQYF.